This note documents a single T cell receptor (beta chain) sequence. The authors reverse transcribed roughly 0.5 to 1 ug RNA with random hexamers. TCRdb called the immunoSEQ multiplex PCR reads again in MiXCR, with one record for every CDR3 protein. The sample holds about 180,000 distinct CDR3 sequences, around 94% seen once. The CDR3 has 16 residues. The germline V gene encodes CDR1 SGHRS and CDR2 YFSETQ. Trimming took 0 bases from V and 3 from J, leaving 16 bases between them. This sample stems from a study of CD8 T cells in Susac syndrome. The J gene is TRBJ2-7, the V gene TRBV5-1; D could derive from TRBD1 or TRBD2 (5 bases each). This TCR was sampled from a human donor with Susac syndrome. The sequenced material came from CD4+ T cells from PBMCs. The CDR3 reads CASSLGWDGARYEQYF. CDR3 bases: TGCGCCAGCAGCTTGGGGTGGGACGGCGCACGCTACGAGCAGTACTTC.